This T cell receptor (beta chain) is from a study of CD8 T cells in ankylosing spondylitis (dated by TCRdb to between 2016 and 2019). With respect to the entire study: To find TCR variants linked to disease, the study profiled T cell receptor beta repertoires in ankylosing spondylitis patients and healthy donors. The whole study cohort included about a hundred healthy donors and 20 to 30 ankylosing spondylitis patients. Peripheral blood was sampled, and synovial fluid was also collected from ankylosing spondylitis patients.

This clonotype was seen a few times. What antigen it recognizes has not been identified. Base qualities are not recorded, but no much larger clone differs from it by a single base. Sequencing took place on an Illumina HiSeq 2500. Quantitative 5'-RACE with molecular barcodes was the method used to prepare the TCR beta libraries. Processing in the source paper ran as follows. A new computational method, built on a probabilistic model of VDJ rearrangement, was used to identify disease-linked TCR variants. Clones were called with MiXCR by TCRdb after fastp trimmed the public reads at Q25, and only in-frame beta chains were retained. Identical CDR3 proteins give one entry, which carries the most common genes and DNA. It is TCRdb's table, rather than the study itself, that gives the V and J calls and clone size. The table for this sample lists about 160,000 distinct CDR3 sequences; around 20% of them were counted only once. The top ten hold about 8.3% of the sample.

Its CDR3 holds 14 amino acids, cysteine through phenylalanine. CDR3 DNA is the only sequence kept; it has 42 bases, read in frame from the first base. Here V drops 0 bases and J drops 2 bases, and the junction holds 1 base not matched to any gene. The CDR1 and CDR2 encoded by the germline V gene (reference sequence) are GTSNPN and SVGIG. The paper as a whole reports these results and caveats: Some motif variants were previously reported in synovial fluid and blood of reactive arthritis patients, suggesting common disease-initiation mechanisms. A CD8+ phenotype was shown by the disease-linked clones, which were found at relatively low frequencies in peripheral blood. Significant enrichment of the disease-linked clones was reported in matched synovial fluid samples from ankylosing spondylitis patients. Blood from ankylosing spondylitis patients appeared to be characterized by a TCR beta motif made up of seven or eight highly homologous amino acid variants.

The sequence was obtained from a male donor with ankylosing spondylitis or in good health (not recorded which). What was sequenced was blood, either unsorted or a sorted T cell fraction (not recorded which). This receptor chain uses TRBV30 and TRBJ2-4; 7 middle bases align to TRBD1. The DNA sequence is TGTGCCTGGAGTGTACAGGGGTCCAAAAACATTCAGTACTTC. This sequence encodes CAWSVQGSKNIQYF.